Below are 22 T cell receptor beta chains sequenced from a single sample in a study of blood T cell repertoires in COVID-19. Here immunoSEQ multiplex PCR was the method, and the copy in TCRdb shows in-frame clones only, minus some. The sample comprises about 34,000 clones, around 80% of which are singletons, and roughly 14% rests with the top ten. Sequencing was done on a sample of peripheral blood. All receptors derive from a man older than 75 with active or convalescent COVID-19.

J is TRBJ2-2 and V is TRBV5-4; the match to TRBD2 covers 8 bases. CDR3 size: 14 residues. Trimming cost V 2 bases and J 6 bases; bases outside gene matches: 3. CDR1 is SGHNT and CDR2 is YYREEE in the germline V gene (reference sequence). This chain's CDR3 is CASSLAGVAGELFF. The CDR3 bases are TGTGCCAGCAGCTTAGCGGGAGTCGCCGGGGAGCTGTTTTTT. Full variable domain (rest looked up from reference TRBV5-4 and TRBJ2-2): ETGVTQSPTHLIKTRGQQVTLRCSSQSGHNTVSWYQQALGQGPQFIFQYYREEENGRGNFPPRFSGLQFPNYSSELNVNALELDDSALYLCASSLAGVAGELFFGEGSRLTVL.

V gene TRBV24-1 combines with J gene TRBJ2-3; D might be TRBD2 (5 bases). Germline V lookup: CDR1 KGHDR, CDR2 SFDVKD. This CDR3 region has 14 residues. The V end lost 2 bases, the J end lost 1 base, and 6 bases lay between the germline ends. In nucleotides, the CDR3 is TGTGCCACCAGTGATTCGAGGGGCACAGATACGCAGTATTTT. It yields the protein CATSDSRGTDTQYF.

This clone was counted a few times. The chain is built from TRBV2 and TRBJ1-5; tentatively, D is TRBD1 (5 bases). The V gene lost 7 bases and the J gene lost 2 bases, with 15 bases spanning the gap. CDR1 SNHLY and CDR2 FYNNEI come from the germline V gene. CDR3 length: 15 residues. In nucleotides, the CDR3 is TGTGCCAGCAAGGGGCTCGGGGAGGGCAATCAGCCCCAGCATTTT. Amino acids: CASKGLGEGNQPQHF.

This clone was detected only a few times. The CDR3 loop is CASSLGQGVTGELFF. In nucleotides, the CDR3 is TGTGCCAGCAGCTTAGGACAGGGGGTCACCGGGGAGCTGTTTTTT. The chain recombines TRBV7-2 with TRBJ2-2, with 9 bases that match TRBD1. V was clipped by 1 base and J by 4 bases; unmatched bases: 1. This CDR3 comprises 15 residues. Germline V gene sequence: CDR1 SGHTA, CDR2 FQGNSA.

This clone came up a few times. The CDR3 loop is CASSSSGPQSGYTF. CDR3 nucleotide sequence: TGTGCCAGCAGTTCCTCGGGGCCTCAATCTGGCTACACCTTC. The genes are TRBV6-5 and TRBJ1-2, with D perhaps TRBD1 (5 bases). V was shortened by 4 bases and J by 7 bases, with 16 bases between the two germline ends. There are 14 residues in the CDR3. The germline V gene encodes CDR1 MNHEY and CDR2 SVGAGI.

This clone showed up just a few times. This chain links TRBV4-1 with TRBJ1-2; D not resolved. This CDR3 is built from 15 residues. Germline V lookup: CDR1 MGHRA, CDR2 YSYEKL. V gave up 0 bases and J gave up 4 bases, with 12 bases separating them. This CDR3 reads CASSQERLQTYGYTF. DNA of the CDR3: TGCGCCAGCAGCCAAGAGAGATTACAGACCTATGGCTACACCTTC.

The V call is TRBV9, the J call TRBJ2-1, with D possibly being TRBD2 (6 bases). This CDR3 is built from 16 residues. Germline CDR1 and CDR2: SGDLS and YYNGEE. V lost 9 bases, J lost 8 bases, and 27 bases lay in between. CDR3 coding DNA: TGTGCCAACGGGACTCCAGGTCGGGTGATATACGATGAGCAGTTCTTC. It codes for CANGTPGRVIYDEQFF.

The chain has TRBV2 and TRBJ1-3; D possibly corresponds to TRBD1 (5 bases). Trimming removed 2 bases from V and 4 bases from J, with 12 bases in between. The length of the CDR3 is 15 residues. Germline V gene lookup returns CDR1 SNHLY and CDR2 FYNNEI. Here the CDR3 DNA reads TGTGCCAGCAGTGAAAGTCAGGGTCCCGGAAACACCATATATTTT. Translating it yields CASSESQGPGNTIYF.

The rearrangement joins TRBV28 to TRBJ1-1; 7 nucleotides match TRBD1. With 5 bases clipped from V and 0 bases from J, the junction kept 3 bases outside the gene matches. The CDR3 length is 14 residues. The V gene's germline CDR1 is MDHEN and CDR2 SYDVKM. CDR3 region: CASSTDRVNTEAFF. The DNA for the CDR3 is TGTGCCAGCAGTACAGACAGGGTGAACACTGAAGCTTTCTTT.

Notes on this clone: The sample carries other DNA sequences with the same CDR3. The genes are TRBV7-9 and TRBJ2-7; D is undetermined. The CDR3 sequence is 12 residues long. Per the germline V gene, CDR1 is SEHNR and CDR2 is FQNEAQ (reference sequence). V lost 3 bases, J lost 0 bases, and 3 bases lay in between. CDR3 DNA sequence: TGTGCCAGCAGCTTGAGCTCCTACGAGCAGTACTTC. As protein: CASSLSSYEQYF.

V is TRBV9 and J is TRBJ2-1, with TRBD2 identical over 7 bases. The length of the CDR3 is 15 residues. CDR1 and CDR2 from the germline V gene are SGDLS and YYNGEE. Trimming removed 2 bases from V and 1 base from J; junction bases left unmatched: 3. For the CDR3, the DNA is TGTGCCAGCAGCGTTCTAGCGGAATCCTACAATGAGCAGTTCTTC. It translates to CASSVLAESYNEQFF.

The chain has TRBV5-1 and TRBJ2-2; 11 bases match TRBD1. Germline CDR1 is SGHRS and CDR2 is YFSETQ. This CDR3 region has 15 residues. Losses at the gene ends were 4 bases for V and 4 bases for J; bases not matched to a gene: 3. This CDR3 reads CASSPGQGATGELFF. The CDR3 DNA reads as TGCGCCAGCAGCCCCGGACAGGGGGCCACCGGGGAGCTGTTTTTT. Full variable domain (rest looked up from reference TRBV5-1 and TRBJ2-2): KAGVTQTPRYLIKTRGQQVTLSCSPISGHRSVSWYQQTPGQGLQFLFEYFSETQRNKGNFPGRFSGRQFSNSRSEMNVSTLELGDSALYLCASSPGQGATGELFFGEGSRLTVL.

This clone was counted a few times. The rearrangement links TRBV7-3 to TRBJ2-1, with TRBD2 matching 10 bases. CDR3 length: 13 residues. J gave up 9 bases and V 5 bases, and 4 bases lay outside the gene matches. Germline CDR1 and CDR2: SGHTA and FQGTGA. CDR3 DNA: TGTGCCAGCAGCCCTAGCGGGAGCACTGAGCAGTTCTTC. Its translation is CASSPSGSTEQFF.

The chain links TRBV18 to TRBJ2-6; D is perhaps TRBD2 (6 bases). Trimming took off 3 bases at V and 1 base at J, with 7 bases between the two ends. The CDR3 length is 15 residues. CDR1 is KGHSH and CDR2 is LQKENI in the germline V gene. CDR3 sequence reads: CASSPGGSGANVLTF. CDR3 in DNA: TGTGCCAGCTCACCGGGGGGATCTGGGGCCAACGTCCTGACTTTC.

The chain uses TRBV7-6 and TRBJ1-1; TRBD1 matches at 9 bases. The length of the CDR3 is 17 residues. Per germline, CDR1 SGHVS and CDR2 FNYEAQ. After removal of 3 bases from V and 5 bases from J, the junction contained 13 bases not matched to a gene. This CDR3 reads CASSLGVGTGKRTEAFF. CDR3 coding DNA: TGTGCCAGCAGCTTGGGGGTTGGGACAGGGAAAAGGACTGAAGCTTTCTTT.

The chain couples TRBV14 to TRBJ2-1, with TRBD2 matching 14 bases. Germline V gene lookup returns CDR1 SGHDN and CDR2 FVKESK. The V and J ends lost 4 bases and 4 bases, in that order; junction bases with no gene match: 3. The CDR3 is 16 residues long. In nucleotides, the CDR3 is TGTGCCAGCAGCCGGACTAGCGGGAGGTGGTACAATGAGCAGTTCTTC. This sequence encodes CASSRTSGRWYNEQFF.

V and J are TRBV9 and TRBJ2-5; 8 bases fit TRBD2. CDR3 size: 16 residues. The V gene's germline CDR1 is SGDLS and CDR2 YYNGEE. The trim removed 0 bases at V and 5 bases at J, leaving 9 bases unmatched. CDR3 region: CASSVGSGSSRETQYF. CDR3 sequence (DNA): TGTGCCAGCAGCGTAGGCAGCGGGAGTAGTCGCGAGACCCAGTACTTC. The variable domain in full, with the rest retrieved from reference TRBV9 and TRBJ2-5, is DSGVTQTPKHLITATGQRVTLRCSPRSGDLSVYWYQQSLDQGLQFLIQYYNGEERAKGNILERFSAQQFPDLHSELNLSSLELGDSALYFCASSVGSGSSRETQYFGPGTRLLVL.

The J gene is TRBJ1-2, the V gene TRBV28; 9 nucleotides align to TRBD1. This CDR3 contains 13 residues. Germline-derived CDR1 and CDR2 are MDHEN and SYDVKM. V lost 9 bases to trimming and J lost 1 base; unmatched junction nucleotides: 3. The CDR3 DNA reads as TGTGCCAGTGGACAGGGGATTAACTATGGCTACACCTTC. Translated: CASGQGINYGYTF.

The CDR3 protein is CSVRSADTQYF. CDR3 DNA: TGCAGCGTCCGGTCCGCAGATACGCAGTATTTT. The V gene is TRBV29-1, the J gene TRBJ2-3; D is uncertain. Trimming removed 6 bases from V and 4 bases from J, with 8 bases in between. Germline V CDR1 and CDR2: SQVTM, ANQGSEA. This CDR3 region has 11 residues.

The chain is built from TRBV6-5 and TRBJ2-7; a weak D match, TRBD2 (6 bases). The CDR3 length is 15 residues. Trimming stripped 0 bases from V and 2 bases from J, with 11 bases between. CDR1 and CDR2 from the germline V gene are MNHEY and SVGAGI. The CDR3 reads CASSYSPSDPYEQYF. CDR3 nucleotides: TGTGCCAGCAGTTACTCGCCTAGCGACCCCTACGAGCAGTACTTC.

Only a few counts were recorded for this clone. The J gene is TRBJ2-1, the V gene TRBV7-8; D remains unclear. V was pared by 1 base and J by 9 bases, with 10 bases between. This CDR3 spans 13 amino acids. CDR1 SGHVS and CDR2 FQNEAQ come from the germline V gene. CDR3 DNA sequence: TGTGCCAGCAGCTTAGGCGTGGGCCCTGAGCAGTTCTTC. Amino acid sequence: CASSLGVGPEQFF.

The J gene is TRBJ1-2, the V gene TRBV24-1; D is undetermined. Trimming took 4 bases from V and 4 from J, leaving 12 bases between them. The CDR3 has 14 amino acids. The germline V gene has CDR1 KGHDR and CDR2 SFDVKD. In nucleotides, the CDR3 is TGTGCCACCAGTGACGCCCGGTCTTTCTATGGCTACACCTTC. It encodes CATSDARSFYGYTF.